This T cell receptor (beta chain) comes out of a study of technical replicates of blood from a handful of donors (dated by TCRdb to about 2017). Trimming takes 6 bases off V and 10 bases off J; junction bases not matched to a gene: 9. Taken from cysteine to phenylalanine, the CDR3 has 14 residues. Only the CDR3 DNA is retained, 42 bases long and in frame from the first base. The germline V gene (reference sequence) specifies MNHEY as CDR1 and SMNVEV as CDR2. Preparation of the library involved the immunoSEQ multiplex PCR assay. The clones in this table, taken by TCRdb from immuneACCESS, are in-frame only. Not every clone is retained; where verified, under half of the shortfall comes from an unresolved V gene, and the cause of the rest is unknown. The sample table records about 79,000 clones; more than 85% of these occur just once. The ten most abundant clones make up around 0.37% of the sample. As concerns this clone: Its antigen specificity is not known. Base-call qualities are not available, and no considerably larger clone is one nucleotide away.

The sample comprised T cells isolated from PBMCs. The V and J segments used are TRBV27 and TRBJ2-1; a stretch of 10 junction bases matches TRBD2. The receptor was isolated from a human donor in good health. Some clones in this sample may be carry-over from other donors' samples. The CDR3 protein sequence reads: CASRPILAGGEQFF. The DNA sequence follows: TGTGCCAGCAGACCAATTTTAGCGGGAGGCGAGCAGTTCTTC.